The rows below give T cell receptor beta chains drawn from one sample of a study of blood T cell repertoires in COVID-19. Produced via immunoSEQ multiplex PCR; TCRdb's table is partial and in-frame only. The sample holds a few hundred thousand clones, 90% seen once. Sequencing was carried out using PBMCs or T cells enriched from blood (not recorded which). Source of these receptors: a man younger than 30 who had recovered from COVID-19. Both conserved end residues are part of each CDR3. Fields, in order: CDR3 protein, CDR3 DNA, D gene, J gene, V gene. The D gene is left open where the match is weak.

CDR3 protein: CASSSEPFTSGVPNEQFF
CDR3 DNA: TGTGCCAGCAGTTCTGAGCCGTTTACTAGCGGGGTGCCCAATGAGCAGTTCTTC
D gene: TRBD2
J gene: TRBJ2-1
V gene: TRBV27

CDR3 protein: CASSRSGGYEQYF
CDR3 DNA: TGTGCCAGCAGCCGGAGCGGCGGGTACGAGCAGTACTTC
D gene: NA
J gene: TRBJ2-7
V gene: TRBV7-2

CDR3 protein: CSARGSATNEKLFF
CDR3 DNA: TGCAGCGCGCGTGGGAGCGCAACTAATGAAAAACTGTTTTTT
D gene: NA
J gene: TRBJ1-4
V gene: TRBV29-1

CDR3 protein: CASSASGGSYNEQFF
CDR3 DNA: TGCGCCAGCAGCGCTAGCGGAGGTTCCTACAATGAGCAGTTCTTC
D gene: TRBD2
J gene: TRBJ2-1
V gene: TRBV5-1

CDR3 protein: CASSLRGQGAEAFF
CDR3 DNA: TGTGCCAGCAGTTTAAGGGGACAGGGGGCTGAAGCTTTCTTT
D gene: TRBD1
J gene: TRBJ1-1
V gene: TRBV27

CDR3 protein: CASSSSQGLNTEAFF
CDR3 DNA: TGTGCCAGCAGTTCAAGTCAGGGTTTGAACACTGAAGCTTTCTTT
D gene: NA
J gene: TRBJ1-1
V gene: TRBV9

CDR3 protein: CASSPDTNTEAFF
CDR3 DNA: TGTGCCAGCAGCCCGGACACGAACACTGAAGCTTTCTTT
D gene: NA
J gene: TRBJ1-1
V gene: TRBV14

CDR3 protein: CASSLSWTGPYGYTF
CDR3 DNA: TGTGCCAGCAGTTTATCTTGGACAGGCCCCTATGGCTACACCTTC
D gene: TRBD1
J gene: TRBJ1-2
V gene: TRBV27

CDR3 protein: CASSEAFLGSGGRGTGELFF
CDR3 DNA: TGTGCCAGCAGTGAAGCGTTTCTTGGTAGCGGGGGTCGAGGCACCGGGGAGCTGTTTTTT
D gene: TRBD2
J gene: TRBJ2-2
V gene: TRBV6-1

CDR3 protein: CASSIQGQTTGSPLHF
CDR3 DNA: TGTGCCAGTAGTATCCAGGGACAGACGACGGGGTCACCCCTCCACTTT
D gene: TRBD1
J gene: TRBJ1-6
V gene: TRBV19

CDR3 protein: CATHRGKGGLASTDTQYF
CDR3 DNA: TGTGCCACCCATAGAGGGAAGGGCGGACTAGCGAGCACAGATACGCAGTATTTT
D gene: TRBD2
J gene: TRBJ2-3
V gene: TRBV15

CDR3 protein: CATSDFPNYGYTF
CDR3 DNA: TGTGCCACCAGTGATTTTCCAAACTATGGCTACACCTTC
D gene: NA
J gene: TRBJ1-2
V gene: TRBV24-1

CDR3 protein: CASSTGQGASPIPYGYTF
CDR3 DNA: TGTGCCAGCAGCACTGGACAGGGGGCCTCCCCAATCCCTTATGGCTACACCTTC
D gene: NA
J gene: TRBJ1-2
V gene: TRBV21-1